The 25 T cell receptor beta chains presented below share a single source sample, sequenced in a study of regulatory T cells in long-lasting Graves disease (dated by TCRdb to about 2021). Preparation of the library involved multiplex PCR. The reads were generated on an Illumina HiSeq 4000. CDR3 regions were amplified by Arm-PCR with iRepertoire HTBI primers to construct TCR beta libraries. TCRdb trimmed public reads at Q25 via fastp, called clones via MiXCR and kept in-frame beta chains. Entries that share a CDR3 protein sequence are merged under the most common genes and DNA. This sample gives 500,000 to 700,000 distinct CDR3 sequences in total; roughly 15% of them show up just once. 15% to 20% of the sample goes to the ten largest clones. The label giving this sample's time point can be read as: newly diagnosed GD, antithyroid drugs for less than 3 months. For both TCR sequencing and RNA sequencing, RNA was extracted from PBMCs using TRIzol.

These data were also reused for a study on T cells in Graves' hyperthyroidism and ophthalmopathy.

The source was peripheral blood mononuclear cells (PBMCs), collected at new diagnosis, from a patient treated with antithyroid drugs. All receptors derive from a woman aged 30 to 39 with Graves disease. Donor details come from another sample of the same person, matched by shared clones.

This clonotype was picked up many times. J is TRBJ2-3 and V is TRBV20-1, with D possibly matching TRBD2 (5 bases). Germline V gene data show CDR1 as DFQATT and CDR2 as SNEGSKA (reference sequence). V was trimmed by 3 bases and J by 1 base, leaving 11 bases between them. The CDR3 has 14 amino acids. CDR3 in amino acids: CSARRAARTDTQYF. The CDR3 DNA sequence: TGCAGTGCTAGGAGGGCGGCGCGCACAGATACGCAGTATTTT.

This clonotype appeared many times. This chain connects TRBV2 to TRBJ1-1; TRBD1 matches 9 bases. This CDR3 is built from 16 residues. The V gene's germline CDR1 is SNHLY and CDR2 FYNNEI. Germline trimming cut 5 bases from V and 1 base from J; bases unmatched to any gene: 8. The CDR3 coding sequence is TGTGCCAGCAGTAAACAGGGGGCTTTGGGGAACACTGAAGCTTTCTTT. The encoded protein is CASSKQGALGNTEAFF.

This clonotype has just a few counts. The CDR3 here is CASSLRNSGRPTYNEQFF. The CDR3 nucleotides are TGCGCCAGCAGCTTGCGGAATAGCGGGAGGCCGACCTACAATGAGCAGTTCTTC. This chain links TRBV5-1 with TRBJ2-1, with 10 bases aligning to TRBD2. Germline lookup yields CDR1 SGHRS and CDR2 YFSETQ. The CDR3 totals 18 residues. The junction had 9 bases not matched to a gene; V was cut back by 1 base and J by 2 bases.

Comment on this clonotype: A much larger clone differs by one base, so this may be a read error. The chain combines TRBV20-1 with TRBJ1-1; TRBD1 might be the D (5 bases). Germline V CDR1 and CDR2: DFQATT, SNEGSKA (reference sequence). This CDR3 comprises 13 residues. CDR3 in amino acids: CSARSFTGGEAVF. The CDR3 region has the DNA TGCAGTGCCAGATCTTTTACGGGGGGTGAAGCTGTCTTT.

The J gene is TRBJ2-7, the V gene TRBV18; unclear D gene. Between the trimmed V and J ends, which lost 5 bases and 1 base, there was a span of 9 bases. The CDR3 spans 13 residues. The germline V gene has CDR1 KGHSH and CDR2 LQKENI. CDR3 in amino acids: CASSILGSYEQYF. The CDR3 DNA is TGTGCCAGCTCAATTCTGGGGTCCTACGAGCAGTACTTC.

About this clonotype itself: The junction shows a germline mismatch at one end, possibly a read error. CDR3 DNA: TGTGCCAGTGGTATTCACGGGATACCCAACCAAGAGACCCAGTACTTC. Its protein is CASGIHGIPNQETQYF. The chain carries TRBV19 and TRBJ2-5; D may be TRBD2 (5 bases). The CDR3 consists of 16 residues. Per the germline V gene, CDR1 is LNHDA and CDR2 is SQIVND (reference sequence).

This clonotype has ten or more counts. V and J are TRBV12-3 or TRBV12-4 and TRBJ1-2; D is ambiguous. V gave up 6 bases and J gave up 8 bases, with 19 bases separating them. The CDR3 has 14 residues. CDR3: CASRGIDPSEGYTF. The CDR3 DNA follows: TGTGCCAGCAGGGGGATAGACCCCAGCGAGGGCTACACCTTC.

This clonotype has ten or more counts. This chain connects TRBV5-1 to TRBJ2-2; 7 bases are a match to TRBD1. The V segment lost 4 bases and the J segment 2 bases; nucleotides outside the gene matches: 8. The germline V gene encodes CDR1 SGHRS and CDR2 YFSETQ. The CDR3 totals 16 residues. CDR3 residues: CASSPGQTLNTGELFF. The DNA for the CDR3 is TGCGCCAGCAGCCCGGGACAGACCCTAAACACCGGGGAGCTGTTTTTT.

At least ten counts were recorded for this clonotype. The CDR3: CASSPGLAGGDEQFF. The CDR3 nucleotides read TGCGCCAGCAGCCCTGGACTAGCGGGAGGTGATGAGCAGTTCTTC. The rearrangement uses TRBV4-1 and TRBJ2-1, with 14 bases matching TRBD2. Looked up from germline, CDR1 is MGHRA and CDR2 is YSYEKL. After removal of 4 bases from V and 8 bases from J, the junction contained 4 bases not matched to a gene. CDR3 size: 15 residues.

There are many counts of this clonotype. The chain couples TRBV7-9 to TRBJ2-5, with no clear D. The CDR3 has 12 residues. The germline gives CDR1 SEHNR, CDR2 FQNEAQ (reference sequence). The V end lost 5 bases, the J end lost 5 bases, and 9 bases lay between the germline ends. Here the CDR3 reads CASSRIGETQYF. The CDR3 DNA follows: TGTGCCAGCAGCCGGATTGGGGAGACCCAGTACTTC.

V and J are TRBV20-1 and TRBJ1-4, with no clear D. This CDR3 contains 13 residues. Germline V gives CDR1 DFQATT, CDR2 SNEGSKA (reference sequence). The V end was cut by 5 bases, the J end by 0 bases, with 7 bases between. For the CDR3, the DNA is TGCAGTGCTCCGGCTGCAACTAATGAAAAACTGTTTTTT. Its protein product is CSAPAATNEKLFF.

This clonotype has ten or more counts. The V call is TRBV7-2, the J call TRBJ2-2; D is unclear. The CDR3 covers 14 residues. The germline CDR1 and CDR2 sequences are SGHTA and FQGNSA. Trimming pared 3 bases from V and 5 bases from J, leaving 10 bases between. The CDR3 protein is CASSFTDGTGELFF. The CDR3 DNA sequence: TGTGCCAGCAGCTTTACAGACGGGACCGGGGAGCTGTTTTTT.

This clonotype turned up a few times. This chain connects TRBV10-1 to TRBJ2-2; unclear D gene. The V and J ends lost 4 bases and 2 bases respectively, with 8 bases between them. Germline CDR1 reads WNHNN; CDR2 reads SYGVQD (reference sequence). The CDR3 covers 14 residues. This CDR3 is CASSAASNTGELFF. The CDR3 DNA sequence: TGCGCCAGCAGTGCGGCGTCAAACACCGGGGAGCTGTTTTTT.

V and J are TRBV24-1 and TRBJ1-5, with TRBD1 as a possible D gene (5 bases). V was trimmed by 2 bases and J by 7 bases, leaving 11 bases between them. CDR1 and CDR2 from the germline V gene are KGHDR and SFDVKD. The CDR3 is 14 residues long. CDR3 region: CATSDSDRRQPQHF. Written as DNA, the CDR3 is TGTGCCACCAGTGATTCAGACAGACGGCAGCCCCAGCATTTT.

With regard to this clonotype: This may be a read error, as it is one base from a much larger clone. J is TRBJ2-3 and V is TRBV6-2 or TRBV6-3; D gene ambiguous. The CDR3 consists of 14 residues. Germline CDR1 reads MNHEY; CDR2 reads SVGEGT. The chain's CDR3 is CAGSTETSTDTQYF. In nucleotides, the CDR3 is TGTGCCGGCAGTACCGAGACAAGCACAGATACGCAGTATTTT.

Only a few counts were recorded for this clonotype. The chain carries TRBV30 and TRBJ1-4; D gene uncertain. The V gene lost 0 bases and the J gene lost 14 bases, with 13 bases spanning the gap. The CDR3 has 12 amino acids. Germline V CDR1 and CDR2: GTSNPN, SVGIG (reference sequence). Here the CDR3 DNA reads TGTGCCTGGAGTGTACTCGAGGGAAGGCTGTTTTTT. Encoded protein: CAWSVLEGRLFF.

The sample holds a few counts of this clonotype. The J gene is TRBJ2-7, the V gene TRBV2; TRBD2 matches 10 bases. V lost 6 bases, J lost 3 bases, and 17 bases stayed unmatched. CDR3 length: 18 residues. Germline V lookup: CDR1 SNHLY, CDR2 FYNNEI. The CDR3: CASSQAPKSGRAIYEQYF. CDR3 nucleotides: TGTGCCAGCAGCCAAGCCCCTAAAAGCGGGAGGGCCATCTACGAGCAGTACTTC.

The chain carries TRBV4-1 and TRBJ1-1, with a possible D match to TRBD1 (5 bases). The ends were cut back, 4 bases at V and 2 bases at J, with 17 bases in the middle. Germline V gene sequence: CDR1 MGHRA, CDR2 YSYEKL. CDR3 length equals 16 residues. CDR3 amino acids: CASSPIPGGANTEAFF. In DNA, the CDR3 is TGCGCCAGCAGCCCGATCCCCGGCGGGGCTAACACTGAAGCTTTCTTT.

This rearrangement joins TRBV2 to TRBJ2-3; D could derive from TRBD1 or TRBD2 (6 bases each). Germline V lookup: CDR1 SNHLY, CDR2 FYNNEI. The CDR3 totals 15 residues. V shed 4 bases and J shed 1 base, with 12 bases lying between them. CDR3 protein: CASSVPEGGTDTQYF. In nucleotides, the CDR3 is TGTGCCAGCAGTGTTCCGGAGGGGGGCACAGATACGCAGTATTTT.

This clonotype was observed at least ten times. The chain employs TRBV6-5 and TRBJ2-7; TRBD1 agrees at 9 bases. The junction had 5 bases not matched to a gene; V was cut back by 0 bases and J by 5 bases. The CDR3 totals 15 residues. Germline V lookup: CDR1 MNHEY, CDR2 SVGAGI. Here the CDR3 DNA reads TGTGCCAGCAGTTACTCCCCGGGACAGGGCAACGAGCAGTACTTC. As protein: CASSYSPGQGNEQYF.

There are a few counts of this clonotype. The rearrangement joins TRBV15 to TRBJ2-6, with D hard to call. Between the trimmed V and J ends, which lost 8 bases and 1 base, there was a span of 15 bases. This CDR3 is built from 16 residues. Germline CDR1 and CDR2: LNHNV and YYDKDF (reference sequence). The CDR3 bases are TGTGCCACCTCCCCCCCACCTCTATCTGGGGCCAACGTCCTGACTTTC. Protein product: CATSPPPLSGANVLTF.

The chain is built from TRBV7-9 and TRBJ1-3, with unresolved D. Germline-derived CDR1 and CDR2 are SEHNR and FQNEAQ (reference sequence). The CDR3 has 16 residues. V gave up 5 bases and J gave up 3 bases, with 17 bases separating them. Written as DNA, the CDR3 is TGTGCCAGCAGCACCCCGGTGGGGATCGGTGGAAACACCATATATTTT. Protein sequence: CASSTPVGIGGNTIYF. The complete variable domain, with remaining parts taken from reference TRBV7-9 and TRBJ1-3, reads DTGVSQNPRHKITKRGQNVTFRCDPISEHNRLYWYRQTLGQGPEFLTYFQNEAQLEKSRLLSDRFSAERPKGSFSTLEIQRTEQGDSAMYLCASSTPVGIGGNTIYFGEGSWLTVV.

The CDR3 region has the DNA TGTGCCAGCAGCCGGGATCTCGGGCTCGGGGAGGAGACCCAGTACTTC. Protein sequence: CASSRDLGLGEETQYF. The chain employs TRBV3-1 and TRBJ2-5, with a weak D call TRBD2 (5 bases). The germline V gene has CDR1 LGHDT and CDR2 YNNKEL (reference sequence). CDR3 length equals 16 residues. Trimming removed 4 bases from V and 5 bases from J, with 20 bases in between.

In this sample, this clonotype turned up a few times. The genes are TRBV11-2 and TRBJ2-1; D is perhaps TRBD2 (6 bases). V was shortened by 6 bases and J by 6 bases, with 12 bases between the two germline ends. The CDR3 totals 13 residues. Per the germline V gene, CDR1 is SGHAT and CDR2 is FQNNGV. The CDR3 spells CASSSEGLNEQFF. The CDR3 nucleotides read TGTGCCAGCAGTTCGGAGGGACTCAATGAGCAGTTCTTC.

This chain's CDR3 is CASSIGPGLMNTGELFF. The CDR3 nucleotides are TGTGCCAGTAGTATTGGTCCGGGACTCATGAACACCGGGGAGCTGTTTTTT. The chain recombines TRBV19 with TRBJ2-2; D may be TRBD2 (6 bases). The CDR3 runs to 17 residues. Trimming pared 3 bases from V and 1 base from J, leaving 15 bases between. CDR1 LNHDA and CDR2 SQIVND come from the germline V gene (reference sequence).